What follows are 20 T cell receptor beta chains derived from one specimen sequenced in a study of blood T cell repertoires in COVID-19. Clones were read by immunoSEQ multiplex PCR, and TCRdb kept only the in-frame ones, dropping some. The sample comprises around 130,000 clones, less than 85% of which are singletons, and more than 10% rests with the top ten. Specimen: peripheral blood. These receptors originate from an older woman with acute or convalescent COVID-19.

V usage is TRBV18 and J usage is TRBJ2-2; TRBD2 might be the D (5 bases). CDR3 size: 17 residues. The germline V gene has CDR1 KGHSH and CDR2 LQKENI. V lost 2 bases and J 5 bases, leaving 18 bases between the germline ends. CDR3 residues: CASSPISGFEGTGELFF. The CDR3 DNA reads TGTGCCAGCTCACCAATCTCCGGGTTCGAGGGAACCGGGGAGCTGTTTTTT.

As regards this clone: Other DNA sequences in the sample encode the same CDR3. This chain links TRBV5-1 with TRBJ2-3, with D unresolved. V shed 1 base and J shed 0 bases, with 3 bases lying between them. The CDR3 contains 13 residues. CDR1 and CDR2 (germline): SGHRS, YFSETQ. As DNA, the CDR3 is TGCGCCAGCAGCTTGCCTAGCACAGATACGCAGTATTTT. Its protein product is CASSLPSTDTQYF.

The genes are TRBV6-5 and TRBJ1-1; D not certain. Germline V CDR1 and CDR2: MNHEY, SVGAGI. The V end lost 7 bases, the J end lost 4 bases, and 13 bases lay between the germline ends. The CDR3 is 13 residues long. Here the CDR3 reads CASTARGRTEAFF. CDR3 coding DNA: TGTGCCAGCACCGCACGGGGTCGCACTGAAGCTTTCTTT.

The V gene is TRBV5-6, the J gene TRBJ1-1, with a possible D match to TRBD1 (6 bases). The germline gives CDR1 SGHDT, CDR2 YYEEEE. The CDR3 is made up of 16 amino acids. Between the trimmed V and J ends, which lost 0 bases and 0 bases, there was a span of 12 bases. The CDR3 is CASSLGVDSMNTEAFF. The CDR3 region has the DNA TGTGCCAGCAGCTTGGGGGTGGACAGTATGAACACTGAAGCTTTCTTT.

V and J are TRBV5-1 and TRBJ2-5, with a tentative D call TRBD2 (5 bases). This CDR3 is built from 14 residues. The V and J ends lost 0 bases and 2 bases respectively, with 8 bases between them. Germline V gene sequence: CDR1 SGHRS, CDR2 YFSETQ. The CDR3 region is CASSLGESQETQYF. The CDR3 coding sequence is TGCGCCAGCAGCTTGGGGGAGAGTCAAGAGACCCAGTACTTC.

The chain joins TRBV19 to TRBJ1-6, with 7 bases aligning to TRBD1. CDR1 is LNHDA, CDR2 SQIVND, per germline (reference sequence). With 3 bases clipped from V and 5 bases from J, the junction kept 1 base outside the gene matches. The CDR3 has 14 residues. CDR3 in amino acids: CASSIGQDNSPLHF. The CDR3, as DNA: TGTGCCAGTAGTATTGGACAGGATAATTCACCCCTCCACTTT.

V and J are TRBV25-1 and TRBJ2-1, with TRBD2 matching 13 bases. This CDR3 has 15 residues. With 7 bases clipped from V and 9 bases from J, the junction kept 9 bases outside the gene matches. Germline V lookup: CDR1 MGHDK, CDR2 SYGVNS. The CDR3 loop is CASNQLAGGQTEQFF. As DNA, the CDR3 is TGTGCCAGCAACCAACTAGCGGGGGGGCAGACTGAGCAGTTCTTC.

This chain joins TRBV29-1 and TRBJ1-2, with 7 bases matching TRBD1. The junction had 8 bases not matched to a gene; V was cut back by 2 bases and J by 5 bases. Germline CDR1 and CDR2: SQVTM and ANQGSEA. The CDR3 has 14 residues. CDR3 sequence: CSVERGPAGYGYTF. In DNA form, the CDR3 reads TGCAGCGTTGAAAGGGGGCCCGCTGGGTATGGCTACACCTTC. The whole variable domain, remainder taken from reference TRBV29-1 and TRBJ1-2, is SAVISQKPSRDICQRGTSLTIQCQVDSQVTMMFWYRQQPGQSLTLIATANQGSEATYESGFVIDKFPISRPNLTFSTLTVSNMSPEDSSIYLCSVERGPAGYGYTFGSGTRLTVV.

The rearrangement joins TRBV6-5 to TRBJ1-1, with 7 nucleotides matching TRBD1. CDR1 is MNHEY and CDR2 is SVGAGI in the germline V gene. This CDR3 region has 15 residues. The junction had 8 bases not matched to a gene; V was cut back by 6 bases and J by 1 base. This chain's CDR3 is CASRRSRTGNTEAFF. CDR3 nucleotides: TGTGCCAGCAGACGTAGTAGGACAGGGAACACTGAAGCTTTCTTT.

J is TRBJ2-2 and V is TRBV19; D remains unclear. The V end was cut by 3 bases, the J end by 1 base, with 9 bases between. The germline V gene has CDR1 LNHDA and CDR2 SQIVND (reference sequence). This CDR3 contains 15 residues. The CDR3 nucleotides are TGTGCCAGTAGTATTTTAGCCGGGAACACCGGGGAGCTGTTTTTT. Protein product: CASSILAGNTGELFF.

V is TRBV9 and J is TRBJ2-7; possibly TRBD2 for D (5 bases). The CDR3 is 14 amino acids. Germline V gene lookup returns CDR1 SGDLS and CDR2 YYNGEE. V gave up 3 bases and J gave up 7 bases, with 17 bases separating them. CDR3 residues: CASSALLAWGEQYF. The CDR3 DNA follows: TGTGCCAGCAGCGCCCTTCTAGCTTGGGGTGAGCAGTACTTC. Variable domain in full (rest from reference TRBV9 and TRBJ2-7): DSGVTQTPKHLITATGQRVTLRCSPRSGDLSVYWYQQSLDQGLQFLIQYYNGEERAKGNILERFSAQQFPDLHSELNLSSLELGDSALYFCASSALLAWGEQYFGPGTRLTVT.

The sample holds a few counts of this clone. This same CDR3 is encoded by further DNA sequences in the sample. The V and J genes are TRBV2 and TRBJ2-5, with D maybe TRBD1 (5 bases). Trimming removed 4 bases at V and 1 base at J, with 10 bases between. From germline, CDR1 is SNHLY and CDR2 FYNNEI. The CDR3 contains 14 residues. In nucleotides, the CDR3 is TGTGCCAGCAGTGGATCCACAGGCCAAGAGACCCAGTACTTC. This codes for CASSGSTGQETQYF.

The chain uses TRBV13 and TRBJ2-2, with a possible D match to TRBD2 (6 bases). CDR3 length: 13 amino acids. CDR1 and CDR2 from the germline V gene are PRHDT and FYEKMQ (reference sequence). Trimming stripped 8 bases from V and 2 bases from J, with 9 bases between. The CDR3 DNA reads TGTGCCAGCCGGGACTTAAACACCGGGGAGCTGTTTTTT. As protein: CASRDLNTGELFF.

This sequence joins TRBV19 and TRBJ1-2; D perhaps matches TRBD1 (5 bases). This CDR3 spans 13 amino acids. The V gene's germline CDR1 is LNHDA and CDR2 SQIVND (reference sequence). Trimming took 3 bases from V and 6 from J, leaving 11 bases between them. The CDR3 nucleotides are TGTGCCAGTAGTATTCGCGGAGGGGATGGCTACACCTTC. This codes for CASSIRGGDGYTF.

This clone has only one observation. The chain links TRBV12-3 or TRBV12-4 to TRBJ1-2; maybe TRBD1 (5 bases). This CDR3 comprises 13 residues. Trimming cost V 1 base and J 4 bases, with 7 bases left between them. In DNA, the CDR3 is TGTGCCAGCAGTTTAGGTGGGGCCTATGGCTACACCTTC. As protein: CASSLGGAYGYTF.

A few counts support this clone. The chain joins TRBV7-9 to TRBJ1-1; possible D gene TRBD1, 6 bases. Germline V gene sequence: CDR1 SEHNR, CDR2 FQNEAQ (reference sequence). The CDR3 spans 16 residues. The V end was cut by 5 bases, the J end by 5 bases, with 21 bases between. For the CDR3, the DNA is TGTGCCAGCAGCCCGAACAAAAAGACAGGTTGGACTGAAGCTTTCTTT. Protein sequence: CASSPNKKTGWTEAFF.

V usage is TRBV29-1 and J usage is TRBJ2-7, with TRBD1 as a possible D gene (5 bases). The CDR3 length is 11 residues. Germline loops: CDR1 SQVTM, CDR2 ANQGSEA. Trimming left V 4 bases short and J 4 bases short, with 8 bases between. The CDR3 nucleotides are TGCAGCGTTGGTGCAGGGTACGAGCAGTACTTC. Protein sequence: CSVGAGYEQYF.

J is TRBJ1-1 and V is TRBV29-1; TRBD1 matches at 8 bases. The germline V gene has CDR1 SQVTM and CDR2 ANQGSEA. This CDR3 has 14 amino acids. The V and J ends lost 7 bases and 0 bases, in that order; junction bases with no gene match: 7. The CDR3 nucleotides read TGCAGCGCAACAGGGGGGCGTGTGAACACTGAAGCTTTCTTT. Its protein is CSATGGRVNTEAFF. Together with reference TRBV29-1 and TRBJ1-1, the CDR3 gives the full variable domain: SAVISQKPSRDICQRGTSLTIQCQVDSQVTMMFWYRQQPGQSLTLIATANQGSEATYESGFVIDKFPISRPNLTFSTLTVSNMSPEDSSIYLCSATGGRVNTEAFFGQGTRLTVV.

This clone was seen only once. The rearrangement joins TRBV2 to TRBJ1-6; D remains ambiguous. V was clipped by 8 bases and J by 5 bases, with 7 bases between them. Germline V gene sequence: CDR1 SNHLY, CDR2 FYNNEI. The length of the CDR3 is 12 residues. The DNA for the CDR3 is TGTGCCAGCTGGAGTAATAATTCACCCCTCCACTTT. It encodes CASWSNNSPLHF. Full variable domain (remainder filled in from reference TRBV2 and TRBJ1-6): EPEVTQTPSHQVTQMGQEVILRCVPISNHLYFYWYRQILGQKVEFLVSFYNNEISEKSEIFDDQFSVERPDGSNFTLKIRSTKLEDSAMYFCASWSNNSPLHFGNGTRLTVT.

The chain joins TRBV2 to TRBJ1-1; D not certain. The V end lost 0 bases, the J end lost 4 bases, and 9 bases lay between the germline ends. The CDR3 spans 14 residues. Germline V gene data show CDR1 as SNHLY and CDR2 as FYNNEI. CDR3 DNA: TGTGCCAGCAGTGAAGCGGCGGGAATCACTGAAGCTTTCTTT. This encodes CASSEAAGITEAFF.